A single sample is the source of the 3 T cell receptor beta chains below, sequenced in a study of response to subunit inactivated influenza vaccine. TCRdb re-derived calls from the RT-PCR reads in MiXCR, one entry per CDR3 protein. The sample lists some 500,000 distinct CDR3 sequences, around 25% occurring once. Sample: CD4+ T cells sorted from PBMCs, taken 5 to 6 days after vaccination. These receptor sequences come from a man aged 50-59 years who received an inactivated influenza vaccine.

The table lists this clonotype with a few counts. The chain combines TRBV4-2 with TRBJ1-4; 9 bases match TRBD1. V dropped 4 bases and J dropped 6; count of bases not matched to a gene: 6. The CDR3 covers 15 residues. The germline V gene encodes CDR1 LGHNA and CDR2 YNFKEQ. CDR3 DNA: TGTGCCAGCAGCCCGTTCAGACAGGGGGATGAAAAACTGTTTTTT. Its protein is CASSPFRQGDEKLFF.

This clonotype has at least ten counts. The rearrangement joins TRBV29-1 to TRBJ2-5; 8 bases line up with TRBD1. Per the germline V gene, CDR1 is SQVTM and CDR2 is ANQGSEA. The CDR3 sequence is 16 residues long. J gave up 4 bases and V 8 bases, and 18 bases lay outside the gene matches. The DNA for the CDR3 is TGCAGCTTTTCACCCACTATGGGACAGGATCCAGAGACCCAGTACTTC. This encodes CSFSPTMGQDPETQYF.

The chain links TRBV4-3 to TRBJ2-7, with D unclear. Germline values: CDR1 LGHNA, CDR2 YSLEER. Trimming cost V 4 bases and J 7 bases, with 17 bases left between them. This CDR3 contains 14 residues. Here the CDR3 DNA reads TGCGCCAGCAGCCGAGATTTCCCTAAGAGGGAGCAGTACTTC. Translation gives CASSRDFPKREQYF.